Below are 12 T cell receptor beta chains sequenced from a single sample in a study of cytomegalovirus exposure and HLA in healthy donors. The PCR made use of 60 Vbeta and 13 Jbeta primers. This table comes from immunoSEQ multiplex PCR, and its TCRdb copy is limited to in-frame clones, with some not included. This repertoire comprises around 150,000 clones; its ten largest clones make up roughly 2%. The specimen sequenced was PBMCs. The origin of the receptors is a man younger than 40 in good health and CMV-seronegative.

The chain links TRBV5-4 to TRBJ2-7, with 8 bases fitting TRBD1. Unmatched junction bases numbered 5, after V lost 4 bases and J lost 2 bases. The CDR3 loop spans 14 amino acids. Germline V gene sequence: CDR1 SGHNT, CDR2 YYREEE (reference sequence). The CDR3 DNA reads as TGTGCCAGCAGCAACAGGGGGACCCCCTACGAGCAGTACTTC. Translating it yields CASSNRGTPYEQYF.

The gene calls are TRBV5-6 and TRBJ1-3, with 7 bases aligning to TRBD1. This CDR3 has 17 amino acids. Germline-derived CDR1 and CDR2 are SGHDT and YYEEEE. Trimming took 2 bases from V and 0 from J; bases not matched to a gene: 8. The CDR3 DNA reads TGTGCCAGCAGCTTTTTCCCAGGGGGTAACTCTGGAAACACCATATATTTT. This translates into CASSFFPGGNSGNTIYF.

This rearrangement joins TRBV19 to TRBJ2-7; 12 bases are shared with TRBD2. J lost 0 bases, V lost 3 bases, and 15 bases had no gene match. This CDR3 is built from 20 residues. Per germline, CDR1 LNHDA and CDR2 SQIVND (reference sequence). The CDR3 bases are TGTGCCAGTAGTATCCAGGTACAGGGCGCTAGCGGGAGGGCCTCCTACGAGCAGTACTTC. Protein: CASSIQVQGASGRASYEQYF.

V and J are TRBV18 and TRBJ2-5; no definite D call. Germline CDR1 reads KGHSH; CDR2 reads LQKENI. Trimming left V 1 base short and J 4 bases short, with 4 bases between. The CDR3 loop spans 12 amino acids. CDR3 amino acids: CASSPRVETQYF. As DNA, the CDR3 is TGTGCCAGCTCACCACGAGTAGAGACCCAGTACTTC.

This sequence joins TRBV5-1 and TRBJ2-1; TRBD2 matches at 7 bases. V shed 3 bases and J 0 bases; nucleotides not matched to a gene: 3. Germline CDR1 is SGHRS and CDR2 is YFSETQ. This CDR3 has 15 amino acids. The CDR3 nucleotides read TGCGCCAGCAGCTGGGGAGGGAGCTCCTACAATGAGCAGTTCTTC. Its translation: CASSWGGSSYNEQFF.

The rearrangement joins TRBV10-3 to TRBJ1-5, with 9 bases fitting TRBD1. The CDR3 consists of 12 residues. V was pared by 8 bases and J by 4 bases, with 0 bases of the junction left unmatched. The germline V gene has CDR1 ENHRY and CDR2 SYGVKD. CDR3: CAIGTGNQPQHF. CDR3 bases: TGTGCCATCGGGACAGGGAATCAGCCCCAGCATTTT.

CDR3 coding DNA: TGTGCCAGTAGTATAGGACTGTATAGCAATCAGCCCCAGCATTTT. It specifies CASSIGLYSNQPQHF. The chain is built from TRBV19 and TRBJ1-5; unclear D gene. The CDR3 contains 15 residues. Germline assignment: CDR1 LNHDA and CDR2 SQIVND (reference sequence). Trimming cost V 1 base and J 0 bases, with 7 bases left between them. The variable domain in full, completed from reference TRBV19 and TRBJ1-5, reads DGGITQSPKYLFRKEGQNVTLSCEQNLNHDAMYWYRQDPGQGLRLIYYSQIVNDFQKGDIAEGYSVSREKKESFPLTVTSAQKNPTAFYLCASSIGLYSNQPQHFGDGTRLSIL.

This chain joins TRBV6-5 and TRBJ1-1, with a possible D match to TRBD1 (5 bases). This CDR3 contains 14 residues. Germline CDR1 MNHEY, CDR2 SVGAGI. Trimming left V 7 bases short and J 6 bases short, with 18 bases between. In DNA, the CDR3 is TGTGCCAGCACCTATACCAGACAGAGCCCTGAAGCTTTCTTT. It codes for CASTYTRQSPEAFF.

The chain carries TRBV7-2 and TRBJ2-5, with D tentatively TRBD1 (5 bases). The CDR3 is 13 residues long. V was clipped by 5 bases and J by 3 bases, with 10 bases between them. Germline CDR1 SGHTA, CDR2 FQGNSA. CDR3 coding DNA: TGTGCCAGCAGCCCCTCCAGGGAAGAGACCCAGTACTTC. This gives the protein CASSPSREETQYF.

Written as DNA, the CDR3 is TGTGCCAGCAGCTTAGAGACGGGAAATGAAAAACTGTTTTTT. Translating it yields CASSLETGNEKLFF. The genes are TRBV7-9 and TRBJ1-4; D is undetermined. Germline-derived CDR1 and CDR2 are SEHNR and FQNEAQ (reference sequence). V was pared by 1 base and J by 5 bases, with 8 bases between. The CDR3 contains 14 residues.

This sequence joins TRBV5-4 and TRBJ2-5, with TRBD2 matching 16 bases. This CDR3 has 17 residues. Germline V gene data show CDR1 as SGHNT and CDR2 as YYREEE (reference sequence). The J segment lost 2 bases and the V segment lost 1 base, leaving 2 bases of the junction unmatched. CDR3 nucleotides: TGTGCCAGCAGCTTGTGGGGACTAGCGGGGGGGCAAGAGACCCAGTACTTC. Residues: CASSLWGLAGGQETQYF.

The chain employs TRBV7-9 and TRBJ1-2; weak D call: TRBD1 (5 bases). With 1 base removed from V and 2 bases from J, the gap between germline ends came to 8 bases. CDR3 length equals 14 residues. Germline-derived CDR1 and CDR2 are SEHNR and FQNEAQ (reference sequence). For the CDR3, the DNA is TGTGCCAGCAGCTTAGTAGGGGCGAACTATGGCTACACCTTC. Translation: CASSLVGANYGYTF.